The 30 T cell receptor beta chains given below trace back to one sample, sequenced in a study of shared clonotypes between healthy human individuals. Only in-frame clones appear in the TCRdb table, and some are missing; sequencing was by immunoSEQ multiplex PCR. Here the sample spans about 490,000 clones, 76% being singletons. Sequencing was done on a sample of PBMCs. Every receptor here comes from a woman in her thirties or forties in good health. Some clones in this sample may be carry-over from other donors' samples.

CDR3 region: CASSLVAGYQETQYF. The CDR3 region has the DNA TGTGCCAGCAGCTTAGTCGCCGGGTACCAAGAGACCCAGTACTTC. The chain couples TRBV7-2 to TRBJ2-5; D not certain. V shed 1 base and J shed 0 bases, with 9 bases lying between them. The V gene's germline CDR1 is SGHTA and CDR2 FQGNSA. CDR3 size: 15 residues.

This clone has more than one count but fewer than ten. V usage is TRBV7-8 and J usage is TRBJ2-2; 8 nucleotides align to TRBD1. Germline CDR1 SGHVS, CDR2 FQNEAQ. Trimming at V came to 5 bases and at J to 2 bases, leaving 7 bases not matched to a gene. This CDR3 spans 16 amino acids. In DNA form, the CDR3 reads TGTGCCAGCAGCCCCGGACAGGGAACCAACACCGGGGAGCTGTTTTTT. Translation: CASSPGQGTNTGELFF. The variable domain in full, completed from reference TRBV7-8 and TRBJ2-2, reads GAGVSQSPRYKVAKRGQDVALRCDPISGHVSLFWYQQALGQGPEFLTYFQNEAQLDKSGLPSDRFFAERPEGSVSTLKIQRTQQEDSAVYLCASSPGQGTNTGELFFGEGSRLTVL.

On this clone: A single base separates this from a much larger clone, so it may be a read error. Other DNA sequences of this sample code for an identical CDR3. The rearrangement uses TRBV28 and TRBJ2-1; D is uncertain. Trimming stripped 3 bases from V and 7 bases from J, with 1 base between. Per germline, CDR1 MDHEN and CDR2 SYDVKM. The CDR3 has 10 amino acids. The CDR3 here is CASSLNEQFF. The DNA for the CDR3 is TGTGCCAGCAGTTTGAATGAGCAGTTCTTC.

The gene calls are TRBV7-3 and TRBJ2-1; unclear D gene. Germline V gene data show CDR1 as SGHTA and CDR2 as FQGTGA. Trimming left V 0 bases short and J 0 bases short, with 0 bases between. The CDR3 has 13 residues. For the CDR3, the DNA is TGTGCCAGCAGCTTAACCTCCTACAATGAGCAGTTCTTC. Amino acid sequence: CASSLTSYNEQFF.

The table lists this clone with a few counts. The chain is built from TRBV2 and TRBJ2-7; D is tentatively TRBD1 or TRBD2 (5 bases each). Germline lookup yields CDR1 SNHLY and CDR2 FYNNEI. Trimming removed 6 bases from V and 3 bases from J, with 15 bases in between. The CDR3 extends over 14 amino acids. CDR3 in amino acids: CASSWSGDGYEQYF. Here the CDR3 DNA reads TGTGCCAGCAGCTGGAGTGGGGACGGCTACGAGCAGTACTTC.

This chain's CDR3 is CASLPTGTADYEQYF. Here the CDR3 DNA reads TGTGCCAGCCTTCCAACCGGGACGGCGGACTACGAGCAGTACTTC. The chain uses TRBV27 and TRBJ2-7, with D possibly being TRBD1 or TRBD2 (5 bases each). Trimming pared 8 bases from V and 3 bases from J, leaving 20 bases between. This CDR3 has 15 residues. Germline values: CDR1 MNHEY, CDR2 SMNVEV (reference sequence).

This clone occurred once. The chain recombines TRBV7-9 with TRBJ1-1, with 10 bases matching TRBD1. The CDR3 has 14 amino acids. CDR1 is SEHNR and CDR2 is FQNEAQ in the germline V gene (reference sequence). The J segment lost 5 bases and the V segment lost 5 bases, leaving 5 bases of the junction unmatched. The CDR3 reads CASSLGTGATEAFF. CDR3 nucleotides: TGTGCCAGCAGCCTAGGGACAGGGGCAACTGAAGCTTTCTTT.

The V call is TRBV6-1, the J call TRBJ2-7; 8 nucleotides line up with TRBD2. With V trimmed by 7 bases and J by 1 base, 9 bases remained unmatched. Germline V CDR1 and CDR2: MNHNS, SASEGT. CDR3 length: 15 residues. The CDR3 protein is CASNAGLVRSYEQYF. The CDR3 DNA is TGTGCCAGCAATGCGGGACTAGTAAGATCCTACGAGCAGTACTTC.

The gene calls are TRBV29-1 and TRBJ2-7; weak D call: TRBD2 (5 bases). Germline lookup yields CDR1 SQVTM and CDR2 ANQGSEA. The V and J ends lost 1 base and 0 bases respectively, with 10 bases between them. The CDR3 consists of 14 residues. In nucleotides, the CDR3 is TGCAGCGTTGAAGGTAGCGAGAGCTCCTACGAGCAGTACTTC. Translation gives CSVEGSESSYEQYF.

This rearrangement joins TRBV6-1 to TRBJ2-7, with 12 bases matching TRBD2. V was clipped by 4 bases and J by 3 bases; unmatched bases: 4. CDR3 length equals 15 residues. CDR1 is MNHNS, CDR2 SASEGT, per germline. CDR3: CASSVTSGRLYEQYF. CDR3 nucleotides: TGTGCCAGCAGTGTAACTAGCGGGAGGCTCTACGAGCAGTACTTC.

This clone has only one observation. The chain uses TRBV19 and TRBJ2-6; 10 positions agree with TRBD1. The CDR3 runs to 15 residues. V shed 1 base, J shed 11 bases, and the junction held 5 bases outside the gene matches. Germline values: CDR1 LNHDA, CDR2 SQIVND (reference sequence). The CDR3 bases are TGTGCCAGTAGTATAGGGGACAGGGGAACGGACGTCCTGACTTTC. Translating it yields CASSIGDRGTDVLTF.

The sample holds a few counts of this clone. The V gene is TRBV6-1, the J gene TRBJ2-4, with D possibly being TRBD1 (6 bases). Deletions cut 2 bases from V and 0 bases from J, with 17 bases between. From germline, CDR1 is MNHNS and CDR2 SASEGT. This CDR3 contains 18 residues. The CDR3 region has the DNA TGTGCCAGCAGTGAACTACACTACAGGGTTCCAGCCAAAAACATTCAGTACTTC. Translating it yields CASSELHYRVPAKNIQYF.

The chain carries TRBV25-1 and TRBJ2-1, with 7 bases aligning to TRBD2. The CDR3 is 12 residues long. CDR1 is MGHDK and CDR2 is SYGVNS in the germline V gene. The CDR3 DNA sequence: TGTGCGAGCGGGGAAATTTACAATGAGCAGTTCTTC. It codes for CASGEIYNEQFF. The full variable domain, its missing parts supplied by reference TRBV25-1 and TRBJ2-1, is EADIYQTPRYLVIGTGKKITLECSQTMGHDKMYWYQQDPGMELHLIHYSYGVNSTEKGDLSSESTVSRIRTEHFPLTLESARPSHTSQYLCASGEIYNEQFFGPGTRLTVL.

The chain employs TRBV11-2 and TRBJ1-2; 7 bases agree with TRBD1. CDR1 is SGHAT, CDR2 FQNNGV, per germline. V shed 5 bases and J 4 bases; nucleotides not matched to a gene: 10. CDR3 length: 15 residues. CDR3 sequence reads: CASSPGPTGIYGYTF. As DNA, the CDR3 is TGTGCCAGCAGCCCAGGACCGACAGGGATCTATGGCTACACCTTC.

The chain is built from TRBV5-1 and TRBJ2-5, with a possible D match to TRBD1 (6 bases). This CDR3 spans 14 amino acids. V was clipped by 4 bases and J by 5 bases, with 15 bases between them. Looked up from germline, CDR1 is SGHRS and CDR2 is YFSETQ. The CDR3 sequence: CASSPTAGAETQYF. The CDR3 bases are TGCGCCAGCAGCCCAACTGCAGGGGCGGAGACCCAGTACTTC.

This clone is a singleton in its sample. This chain joins TRBV7-8 and TRBJ1-1; D is ambiguous. This CDR3 comprises 16 residues. CDR1 is SGHVS and CDR2 is FQNEAQ in the germline V gene. V lost 5 bases and J 2 bases, leaving 18 bases between the germline ends. CDR3 nucleotides: TGTGCCAGCAGCCCGGGAGGCCAAACAATTAACACTGAAGCTTTCTTT. Protein sequence: CASSPGGQTINTEAFF.

The chain is built from TRBV11-2 and TRBJ1-5, with unresolved D. With 2 bases removed from V and 6 bases from J, the gap between germline ends came to 8 bases. The CDR3 extends over 13 amino acids. The germline V gene has CDR1 SGHAT and CDR2 FQNNGV. CDR3 coding DNA: TGTGCCAGCAGCTTAAGAGGTTCTCAGCCCCAGCATTTT. As protein: CASSLRGSQPQHF.

The J gene is TRBJ1-4, the V gene TRBV10-3, with no clear D. Germline CDR1 and CDR2: ENHRY and SYGVKD. This CDR3 has 13 residues. V lost 2 bases, J lost 7 bases, and 8 bases lay in between. The DNA for the CDR3 is TGTGCCATCAGTGAGGGATTTACTGAAAAACTGTTTTTT. It yields the protein CAISEGFTEKLFF.

This sequence joins TRBV6-1 and TRBJ1-2; D remains ambiguous. CDR1 is MNHNS, CDR2 SASEGT, per germline. The CDR3 length is 16 residues. Trimming cost V 3 bases and J 7 bases, with 21 bases left between them. The CDR3 DNA is TGTGCCAGCAGTGAGGTCATATACCGAATTTCGGTTGGCTACACCTTC. Translation gives CASSEVIYRISVGYTF.

About this clone itself: This sample includes further DNA sequences coding for the same CDR3. The rearrangement uses TRBV9 and TRBJ2-6; D remains unclear. Germline V gene data show CDR1 as SGDLS and CDR2 as YYNGEE. Trimming stripped 0 bases from V and 4 bases from J, with 8 bases between. The CDR3 has 15 amino acids. The CDR3 reads CASSVGGSGANVLTF. CDR3 coding DNA: TGTGCCAGCAGCGTAGGTGGGTCAGGGGCCAACGTCCTGACTTTC. The whole variable domain, filled in from reference TRBV9 and TRBJ2-6, reads DSGVTQTPKHLITATGQRVTLRCSPRSGDLSVYWYQQSLDQGLQFLIQYYNGEERAKGNILERFSAQQFPDLHSELNLSSLELGDSALYFCASSVGGSGANVLTFGAGSRLTVL.

The chain carries TRBV5-1 and TRBJ2-3; 8 nucleotides line up with TRBD2. Germline values: CDR1 SGHRS, CDR2 YFSETQ. This CDR3 contains 16 residues. With 0 bases clipped from V and 2 bases from J, the junction kept 5 bases outside the gene matches. The CDR3 nucleotides read TGCGCCAGCAGCTTGGGCCCGCGGGAGGTCACAGATACGCAGTATTTT. As protein: CASSLGPREVTDTQYF.

The chain combines TRBV10-3 with TRBJ2-3, with TRBD1 matching over 8 bases. CDR3 length equals 15 residues. After removal of 6 bases from V and 2 bases from J, the junction contained 7 bases not matched to a gene. CDR1 ENHRY and CDR2 SYGVKD come from the germline V gene. CDR3 sequence reads: CAISQTGAPTDTQYF. As DNA, the CDR3 is TGTGCCATCAGCCAGACAGGGGCCCCCACAGATACGCAGTATTTT.

The V call is TRBV4-1, the J call TRBJ2-7, with 7 bases aligning to TRBD2. Germline lookup yields CDR1 MGHRA and CDR2 YSYEKL. J was trimmed by 2 bases and V by 1 base; bases with no gene match: 11. CDR3 length: 17 residues. The DNA of the CDR3 is TGCGCCAGCAGCCAAGGAATGGTGGGAGGGCCCCCCTACGAGCAGTACTTC. Translated: CASSQGMVGGPPYEQYF.

Only a few counts were recorded for this clone. The rearrangement uses TRBV2 and TRBJ1-5; 7 bases agree with TRBD1. Trimming took 8 bases from V and 10 from J; bases not matched to a gene: 11. CDR1 and CDR2 (germline): SNHLY, FYNNEI. CDR3 length: 13 residues. The CDR3 sequence is CASLETGSPPQHF. The CDR3 DNA reads as TGTGCCAGCCTCGAGACAGGGTCTCCTCCCCAGCATTTT.

About this clone: Other DNA sequences in the same sample also yield this CDR3. The chain links TRBV6-5 to TRBJ1-1; possible D gene TRBD1, 5 bases. This CDR3 has 13 residues. The ends were cut back, 0 bases at V and 4 bases at J, with 6 bases in the middle. From germline, CDR1 is MNHEY and CDR2 SVGAGI. The CDR3 nucleotides read TGTGCCAGCAGTTACTCGAGGGGCACTGAAGCTTTCTTT. This encodes CASSYSRGTEAFF.

V is TRBV5-1 and J is TRBJ2-3; the D gene is possibly TRBD1 (5 bases). This CDR3 is 15 amino acids long. Germline-derived CDR1 and CDR2 are SGHRS and YFSETQ. Trimming removed 2 bases from V and 0 bases from J, with 10 bases in between. CDR3 in DNA: TGCGCCAGCAGCTTACAGGATTCTAGCACAGATACGCAGTATTTT. The encoded protein is CASSLQDSSTDTQYF.

The genes are TRBV7-2 and TRBJ1-3, with D unresolved. This CDR3 is built from 16 residues. Germline V gene sequence: CDR1 SGHTA, CDR2 FQGNSA. V shed 7 bases and J shed 0 bases, with 16 bases lying between them. The CDR3 DNA follows: TGTGCCAGCACCCCACCCGTGGCTCTCTCTGGAAACACCATATATTTT. It is translated as CASTPPVALSGNTIYF.

The chain carries TRBV7-7 and TRBJ2-1; possible D gene TRBD2, 5 bases. Germline-derived CDR1 and CDR2 are SSHAT and FNYEAQ (reference sequence). The CDR3 loop spans 13 amino acids. Trimming took off 5 bases at V and 16 bases at J, with 21 bases between the two ends. CDR3 protein: CASSLTGRTSPFF. The CDR3 DNA follows: TGTGCCAGCAGCCTTACGGGGAGAACGAGCCCTTTCTTC.

The count of this clone is one. The J gene is TRBJ2-2, the V gene TRBV5-1, with TRBD1 as a possible D gene (6 bases). Germline V gene lookup returns CDR1 SGHRS and CDR2 YFSETQ. The length of the CDR3 is 15 residues. Trimming removed 0 bases from V and 7 bases from J, with 13 bases in between. In DNA, the CDR3 is TGCGCCAGCAGCTTGGCCGGGACATCGGGCGGGGAGCTGTTTTTT. Protein: CASSLAGTSGGELFF.

This chain's CDR3 is CATSSLASGNLQETQYF. The CDR3 bases are TGTGCCACCAGCAGTTTGGCTAGCGGGAATCTCCAAGAGACCCAGTACTTC. J is TRBJ2-5 and V is TRBV15; 9 bases are shared with TRBD2. Germline CDR1 and CDR2: LNHNV and YYDKDF (reference sequence). The CDR3 sequence is 17 residues long. V trimming: 3 bases; J trimming: 1 base; junction bases outside the gene matches: 9.